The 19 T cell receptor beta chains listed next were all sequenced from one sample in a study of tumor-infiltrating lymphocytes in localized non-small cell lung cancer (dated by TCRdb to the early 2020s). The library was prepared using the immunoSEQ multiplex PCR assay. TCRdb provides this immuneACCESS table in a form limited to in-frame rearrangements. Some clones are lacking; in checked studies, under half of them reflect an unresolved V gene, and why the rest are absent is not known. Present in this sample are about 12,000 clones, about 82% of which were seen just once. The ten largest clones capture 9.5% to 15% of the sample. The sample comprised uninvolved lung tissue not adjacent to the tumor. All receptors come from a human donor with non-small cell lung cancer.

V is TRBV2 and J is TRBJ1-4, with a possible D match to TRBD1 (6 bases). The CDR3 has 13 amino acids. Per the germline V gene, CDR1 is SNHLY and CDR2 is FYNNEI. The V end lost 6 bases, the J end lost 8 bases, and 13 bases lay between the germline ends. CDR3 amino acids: CASRGGGHEKLFF. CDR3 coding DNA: TGTGCCAGCAGGGGTGGGGGGCACGAAAAACTGTTTTTT.

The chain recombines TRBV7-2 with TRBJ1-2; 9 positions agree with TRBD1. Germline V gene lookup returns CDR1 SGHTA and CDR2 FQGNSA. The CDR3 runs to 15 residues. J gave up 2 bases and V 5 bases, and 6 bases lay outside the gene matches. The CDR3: CASSPRTGANYGYTF. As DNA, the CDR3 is TGTGCCAGCAGCCCAAGGACAGGGGCGAACTATGGCTACACCTTC.

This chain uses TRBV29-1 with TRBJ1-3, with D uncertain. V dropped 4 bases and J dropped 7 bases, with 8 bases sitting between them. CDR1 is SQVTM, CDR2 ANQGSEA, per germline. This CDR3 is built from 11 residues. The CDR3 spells CSVGILNTIYF. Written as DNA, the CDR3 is TGCAGCGTTGGGATTCTCAACACCATATATTTT. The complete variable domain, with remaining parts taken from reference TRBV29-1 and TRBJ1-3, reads SAVISQKPSRDICQRGTSLTIQCQVDSQVTMMFWYRQQPGQSLTLIATANQGSEATYESGFVIDKFPISRPNLTFSTLTVSNMSPEDSSIYLCSVGILNTIYFGEGSWLTVV.

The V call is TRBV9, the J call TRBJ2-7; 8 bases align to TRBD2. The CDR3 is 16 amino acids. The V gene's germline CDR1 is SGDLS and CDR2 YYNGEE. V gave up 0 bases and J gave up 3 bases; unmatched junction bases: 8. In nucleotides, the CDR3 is TGTGCCAGCAGCGTAGCTGCGGGGGGCGCATTCTACGAGCAGTACTTC. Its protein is CASSVAAGGAFYEQYF.

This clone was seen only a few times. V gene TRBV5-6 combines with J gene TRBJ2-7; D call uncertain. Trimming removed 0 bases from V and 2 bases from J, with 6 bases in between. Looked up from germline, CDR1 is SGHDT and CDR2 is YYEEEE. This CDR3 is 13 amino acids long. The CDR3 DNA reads TGTGCCAGCAGCTTGGTGGATACCTACGAGCAGTACTTC. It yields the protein CASSLVDTYEQYF.

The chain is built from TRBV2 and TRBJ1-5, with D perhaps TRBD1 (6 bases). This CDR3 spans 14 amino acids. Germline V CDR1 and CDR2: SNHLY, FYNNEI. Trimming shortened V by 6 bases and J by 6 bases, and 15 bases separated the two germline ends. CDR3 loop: CASRRGEVAQPQHF. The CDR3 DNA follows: TGTGCCAGCAGAAGGGGGGAAGTGGCTCAGCCCCAGCATTTT.

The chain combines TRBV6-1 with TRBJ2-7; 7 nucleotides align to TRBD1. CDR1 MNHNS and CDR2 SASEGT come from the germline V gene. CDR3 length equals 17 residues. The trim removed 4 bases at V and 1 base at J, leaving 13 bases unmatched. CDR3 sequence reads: CASSAMTGPTLSYEQYF. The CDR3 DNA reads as TGTGCCAGCAGTGCAATGACAGGGCCCACACTTTCCTACGAGCAGTACTTC.

The CDR3 DNA reads as TGCGCCAGCAGCACCCATTTTCGCTCCTACAATGAGCAGTTCTTC. Protein: CASSTHFRSYNEQFF. This chain links TRBV4-3 with TRBJ2-1; D call uncertain. The length of the CDR3 is 15 residues. Germline V gives CDR1 LGHNA, CDR2 YSLEER. The V end lost 5 bases, the J end lost 0 bases, and 11 bases lay between the germline ends.

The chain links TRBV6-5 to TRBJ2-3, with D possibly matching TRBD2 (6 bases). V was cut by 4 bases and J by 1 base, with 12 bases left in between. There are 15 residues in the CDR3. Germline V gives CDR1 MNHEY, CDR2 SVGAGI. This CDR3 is CASSFWRGRTDTQYF. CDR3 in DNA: TGTGCCAGCAGTTTCTGGCGGGGACGCACAGATACGCAGTATTTT.

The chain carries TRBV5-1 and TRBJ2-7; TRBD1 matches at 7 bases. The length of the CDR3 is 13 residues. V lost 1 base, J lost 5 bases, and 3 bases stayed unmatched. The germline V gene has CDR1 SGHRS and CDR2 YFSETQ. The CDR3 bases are TGCGCCAGCAGCTTGCAGGGGGACCACGAGCAGTACTTC. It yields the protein CASSLQGDHEQYF. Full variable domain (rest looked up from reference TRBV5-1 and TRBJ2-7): KAGVTQTPRYLIKTRGQQVTLSCSPISGHRSVSWYQQTPGQGLQFLFEYFSETQRNKGNFPGRFSGRQFSNSRSEMNVSTLELGDSALYLCASSLQGDHEQYFGPGTRLTVT.

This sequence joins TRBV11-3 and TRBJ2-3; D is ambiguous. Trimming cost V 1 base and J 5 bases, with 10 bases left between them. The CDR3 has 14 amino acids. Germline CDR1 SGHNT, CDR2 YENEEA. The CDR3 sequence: CASSLGIQRDTQYF. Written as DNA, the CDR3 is TGTGCCAGCAGCTTAGGAATACAGAGAGATACGCAGTATTTT.

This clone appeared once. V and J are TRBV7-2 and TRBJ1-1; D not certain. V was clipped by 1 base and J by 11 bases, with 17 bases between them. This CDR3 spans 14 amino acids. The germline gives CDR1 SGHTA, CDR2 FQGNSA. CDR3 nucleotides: TGTGCCAGCAGCTTAGGCTTTGCGGCAGCTCTGGCTTTCTTT. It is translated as CASSLGFAAALAFF.

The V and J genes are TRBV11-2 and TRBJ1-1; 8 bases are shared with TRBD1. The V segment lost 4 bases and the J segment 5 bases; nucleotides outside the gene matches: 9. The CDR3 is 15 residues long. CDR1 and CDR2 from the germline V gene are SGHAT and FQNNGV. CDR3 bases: TGTGCCAGCAGCTCGGCCTGGAGACAGGGGACTGAAGCTTTCTTT. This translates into CASSSAWRQGTEAFF.

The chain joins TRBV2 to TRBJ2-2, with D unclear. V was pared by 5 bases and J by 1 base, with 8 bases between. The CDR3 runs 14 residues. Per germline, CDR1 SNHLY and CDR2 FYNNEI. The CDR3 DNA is TGTGCCAGCAGTTGGAGCTTGAACACCGGGGAGCTGTTTTTT. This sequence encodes CASSWSLNTGELFF.

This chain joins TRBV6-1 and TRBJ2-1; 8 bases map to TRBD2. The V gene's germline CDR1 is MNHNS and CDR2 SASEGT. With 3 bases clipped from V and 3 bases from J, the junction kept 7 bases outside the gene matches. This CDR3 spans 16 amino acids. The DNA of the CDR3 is TGTGCCAGCAGTGACGGCCCCGGGGGGGTCTACAATGAGCAGTTCTTC. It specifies CASSDGPGGVYNEQFF.

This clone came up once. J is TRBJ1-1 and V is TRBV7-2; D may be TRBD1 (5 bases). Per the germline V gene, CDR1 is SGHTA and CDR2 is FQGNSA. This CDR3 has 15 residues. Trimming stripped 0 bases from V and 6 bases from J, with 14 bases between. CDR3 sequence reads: CASSLASAGTAEAFF. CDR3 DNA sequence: TGTGCCAGCAGCTTAGCATCGGCAGGGACGGCTGAAGCTTTCTTT.

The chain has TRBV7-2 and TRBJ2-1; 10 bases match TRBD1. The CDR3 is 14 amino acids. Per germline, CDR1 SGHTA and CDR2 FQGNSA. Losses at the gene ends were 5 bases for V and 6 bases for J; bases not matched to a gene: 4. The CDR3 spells CASSPGQGSNEQFF. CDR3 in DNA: TGTGCCAGCAGCCCGGGACAGGGGAGCAATGAGCAGTTCTTC.

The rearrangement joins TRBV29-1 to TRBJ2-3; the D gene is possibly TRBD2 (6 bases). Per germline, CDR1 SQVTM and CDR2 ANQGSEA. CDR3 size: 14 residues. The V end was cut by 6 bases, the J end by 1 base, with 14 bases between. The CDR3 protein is CSVTRAYRTDTQYF. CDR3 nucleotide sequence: TGCAGCGTGACTAGGGCGTATCGCACAGATACGCAGTATTTT.

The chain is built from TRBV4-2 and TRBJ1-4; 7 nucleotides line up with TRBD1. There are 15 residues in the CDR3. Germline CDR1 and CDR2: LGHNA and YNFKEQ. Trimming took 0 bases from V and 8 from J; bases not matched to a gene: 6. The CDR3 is CASSQDTGAGEKLFF. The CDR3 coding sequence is TGTGCCAGCAGCCAAGATACAGGGGCAGGGGAAAAACTGTTTTTT.